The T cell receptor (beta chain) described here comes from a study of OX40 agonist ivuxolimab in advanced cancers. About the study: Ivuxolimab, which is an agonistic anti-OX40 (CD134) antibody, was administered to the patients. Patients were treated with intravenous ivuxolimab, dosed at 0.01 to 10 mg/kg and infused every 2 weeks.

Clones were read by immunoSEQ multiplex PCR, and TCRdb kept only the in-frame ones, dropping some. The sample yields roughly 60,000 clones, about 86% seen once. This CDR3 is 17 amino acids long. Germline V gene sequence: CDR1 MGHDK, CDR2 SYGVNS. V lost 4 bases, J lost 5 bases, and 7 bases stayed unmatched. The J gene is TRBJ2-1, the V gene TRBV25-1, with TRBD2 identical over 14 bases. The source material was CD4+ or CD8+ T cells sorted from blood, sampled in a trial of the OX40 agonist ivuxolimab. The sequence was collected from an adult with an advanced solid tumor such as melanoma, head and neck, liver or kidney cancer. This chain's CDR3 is CASSGTSGGTTNNEQFF. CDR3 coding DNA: TGTGCCAGCAGTGGGACTAGCGGGGGGACTACAAACAATGAGCAGTTCTTC.